This T cell receptor beta chain was documented in a study of CD8 T cells in Susac syndrome. Whole-study results and caveats: The study recognized that its TCR sequencing and HLA analysis covered a relatively small number of individuals.

Reverse transcription of roughly 0.45 to 1 ug RNA used random hexamers. TCRdb itself ran the immunoSEQ multiplex PCR reads through MiXCR, one entry per CDR3 protein. The profile covers about 140,000 distinct CDR3 sequences, with 85% to 95% appearing a single time and roughly 0.27% taken by the ten largest. V was shortened by 0 bases and J by 4 bases, with 11 bases between the two germline ends. CDR1 and CDR2 from the germline V gene are MDHEN and SYDVKM. CDR3 length equals 15 residues. Comments on this clonotype: The antigen remains unidentified.

The rearrangement uses TRBV28 and TRBJ2-3; D perhaps matches TRBD2 (6 bases). This sequence originates from a human donor in good health. The sample comprised CD8+ T cells from PBMCs. CDR3 sequence: CASSLWAGRADTQYF. In nucleotides, the CDR3 is TGTGCCAGCAGTTTATGGGCGGGACGGGCAGATACGCAGTATTTT.